This T cell receptor (beta chain) appears in the sequencing data of a study of T cell changes during pregnancy in multiple sclerosis. The CDR3 sequence is 16 residues long. The V and J ends lost 5 bases and 4 bases, in that order; junction bases with no gene match: 8. CDR1 and CDR2 from the germline V gene are SGHVS and FQNEAQ. Assay used: immunoSEQ multiplex PCR; TCRdb lists only in-frame clones, some missing. The table lists around 70,000 clones, 90% to 95% of them singletons. This specimen was peripheral blood, taken after pregnancy. The chain links TRBV7-8 to TRBJ2-7; 13 positions match TRBD2. The clonotype comes from a female donor with multiple sclerosis, enrolled in a pregnancy study. CDR3 sequence reads: CASSPGLAGVSYEQYF. The CDR3 DNA reads TGTGCCAGCAGCCCAGGACTAGCGGGAGTATCTTACGAGCAGTACTTC. Variable domain in full (rest from reference TRBV7-8 and TRBJ2-7): GAGVSQSPRYKVAKRGQDVALRCDPISGHVSLFWYQQALGQGPEFLTYFQNEAQLDKSGLPSDRFFAERPEGSVSTLKIQRTQQEDSAVYLCASSPGLAGVSYEQYFGPGTRLTVT.